Reported below is one T cell receptor beta chain. Its target antigen remains unknown. The record has no base qualities; no much larger clone is one base away. Each collaborating institution followed its own protocols to collect whole blood in K2EDTA tubes. Collaborator samples were shipped for TCRbeta analysis as frozen whole blood, isolated PBMCs, or DNA extracted from either sample type. The sample originates from a study of blood T cell repertoires in COVID-19 (dated by TCRdb to the early 2020s). With respect to the entire study: Collaborator samples came from the United States, Italy and Spain and covered acute and convalescent phases of COVID-19. The prospective study material was composed of cDNA or gDNA derived from T cells, B-cell-depleted T cells, or PBMCs. Subjects who had been exposed to COVID-19, were actively infected with it, or had recovered from it provided the deeply sampled blood TCRbeta repertoires that made up the dataset. A freely available public database, intended as a resource for researchers studying the immune response to SARS-CoV-2, is where the repertoires were released. Samples were obtained from the ongoing ImmuneRACE study (first 160 participants) and from approximately 1,200 subjects provided by 6 global collaborators. Sample metadata almost always included a de-identified subject ID, COVID-19 status, age in years and sex. Where available, HLA class I and class II types were obtained from metadata supplied by the sample provider rather than from assay-based typing. Results the study describes overall, beyond this receptor: The amount of clinical and demographic metadata varied by source and participant and was provided uncurated.

The immunoSEQ Assay, a bias-controlled multiplex PCR, was used to amplify TCRbeta CDR3 regions from genomic DNA. Turning to the authors' computational methods: Within the assay, amplification of reference gene primers was used to estimate how many nucleated cells each sample contained. Sequence reads were collapsed and filtered to measure the absolute abundance of every unique TCRbeta CDR3 rearrangement. Productive Simpson clonality was computed per sample as the square root of Simpson's diversity index over productive rearrangements. Held by TCRdb, this immuneACCESS table contains in-frame sequences only and omits some clones. Under half of the omission traces to an unresolved V gene where checked; the cause of the rest is unknown. V and J calls and clone size are copied from that table; D and trimming were computed from the DNA. This sample has roughly 110,000 clones in its table, and roughly 90% of those were observed once. The ten largest account for 4.9% of the sample.

CDR3 length: 12 amino acids, cysteine to phenylalanine. The kept DNA is CDR3 alone, 36 bases in frame from the first base. Trimming takes 7 bases off V and 10 bases off J; junction bases not matched to a gene: 9. CDR1 and CDR2, looked up from the germline V gene, are MDHEN and SYDVKM. Sequencing was done on a sample of peripheral blood. This receptor was obtained from a man between 40 and 49 years old with active or convalescent COVID-19. This sequence uses TRBV28 and TRBJ1-1; TRBD1 lines up with 7 middle nucleotides. The CDR3 loop reads CASIFQGEGAFF. The nucleotides are TGTGCCAGCATTTTTCAGGGGGAAGGAGCTTTCTTT.